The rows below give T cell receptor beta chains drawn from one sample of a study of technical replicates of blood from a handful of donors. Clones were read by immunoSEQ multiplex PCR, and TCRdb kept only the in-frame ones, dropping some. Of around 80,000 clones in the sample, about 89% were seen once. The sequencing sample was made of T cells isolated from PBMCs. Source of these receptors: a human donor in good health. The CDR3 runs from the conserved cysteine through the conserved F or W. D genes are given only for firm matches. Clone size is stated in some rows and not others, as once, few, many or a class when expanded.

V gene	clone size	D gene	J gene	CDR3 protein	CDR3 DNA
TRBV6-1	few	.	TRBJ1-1	CASSVRTVTEAFF	TGTGCCAGCAGTGTACGGACAGTCACTGAAGCTTTCTTT
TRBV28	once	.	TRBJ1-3	CAGGFGNTIYF	TGTGCCGGGGGGTTTGGAAACACCATATATTTT
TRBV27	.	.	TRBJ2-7	CASSGDGSSYEQYF	TGTGCCAGCAGTGGAGACGGGTCCTCCTACGAGCAGTACTTC
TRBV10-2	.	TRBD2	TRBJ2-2	CASSDSSGSFFTGELFF	TGCGCCAGCAGTGATTCTAGCGGGAGTTTCTTTACCGGGGAGCTGTTTTTT
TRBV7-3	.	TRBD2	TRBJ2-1	CASSLQGTAGGINEQFF	TGTGCCAGCAGCTTACAGGGGACGGCGGGAGGGATTAATGAGCAGTTCTTC
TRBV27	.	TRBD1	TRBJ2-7	CASSYGTGNYEQYF	TGTGCCAGCAGTTATGGGACAGGGAACTACGAGCAGTACTTC
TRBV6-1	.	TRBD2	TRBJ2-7	CASSEIAGSSYEQYF	TGTGCCAGCAGTGAGATAGCGGGAAGCTCCTACGAGCAGTACTTC
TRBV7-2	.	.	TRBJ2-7	CASSLNTGGRYEQYF	TGTGCCAGCAGCTTAAACACCGGGGGGCGGTACGAGCAGTACTTC
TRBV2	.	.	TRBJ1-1	CASSERGLVMNTEAFF	TGTGCCAGCAGTGAAAGGGGTCTGGTTATGAACACTGAAGCTTTCTTT
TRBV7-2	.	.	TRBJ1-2	CASSLGQRQDGYTF	TGTGCCAGCAGCCTAGGACAGAGGCAGGATGGCTACACCTTC
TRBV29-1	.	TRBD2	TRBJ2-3	CSVDRQQLAGTDTQYF	TGCAGCGTTGATAGGCAGCAACTAGCGGGGACAGATACGCAGTATTTT
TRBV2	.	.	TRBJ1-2	CASSEAPGPNYGYTF	TGTGCCAGCAGTGAAGCCCCAGGGCCCAACTATGGCTACACCTTC
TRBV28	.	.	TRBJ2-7	CASSITGRTRYEQYF	TGTGCCAGCAGCATTACCGGGAGAACACGTTACGAGCAGTACTTC
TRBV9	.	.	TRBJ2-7	CASSPRQGSFEQYF	TGTGCCAGCAGCCCCCGCCAGGGATCTTTCGAGCAGTACTTC
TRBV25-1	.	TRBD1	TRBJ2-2	CASSQGAGELFF	TGTGCCAGCAGTCAGGGGGCCGGGGAGCTGTTTTTT
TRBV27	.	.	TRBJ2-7	CASSFVRENAYEQYF	TGTGCCAGCAGTTTTGTACGGGAGAATGCCTACGAGCAGTACTTC
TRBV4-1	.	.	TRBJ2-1	CASSQPAGSYNEQFF	TGCGCCAGCAGCCAACCCGCGGGCTCCTACAATGAGCAGTTCTTC
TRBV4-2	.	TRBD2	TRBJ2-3	CASSASGPSTDTQYF	TGTGCCAGCAGCGCTAGCGGGCCTAGCACAGATACGCAGTATTTT
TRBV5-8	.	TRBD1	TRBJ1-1	CASSLPTGGLTEAFF	TGTGCCAGCAGCTTGCCAACAGGGGGCCTCACTGAAGCTTTCTTT
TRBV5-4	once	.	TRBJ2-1	CASSLGGPNEQFF	TGTGCCAGCAGCCTAGGAGGGCCCAATGAGCAGTTCTTC
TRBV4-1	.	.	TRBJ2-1	CASSQILMRDNNEQFF	TGCGCCAGCAGCCAGATCCTAATGCGGGATAACAATGAGCAGTTCTTC
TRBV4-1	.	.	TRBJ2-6	CASSQGARGSGANVLTF	TGCGCCAGCAGCCAAGGGGCCCGGGGCTCTGGGGCCAACGTCCTGACTTTC
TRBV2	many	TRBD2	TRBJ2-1	CASSERWLAGPSRFF	TGTGCCAGCAGTGAACGGTGGCTAGCGGGTCCATCCCGGTTCTTC
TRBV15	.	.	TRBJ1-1	CATSRINTEAFF	TGTGCCACCAGCAGAATAAACACTGAAGCTTTCTTT
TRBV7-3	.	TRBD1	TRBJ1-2	CASSLGTGYNGYTF	TGTGCCAGTTCCCTCGGGACAGGGTACAATGGCTACACCTTC
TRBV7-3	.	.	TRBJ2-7	CASSLIAGNEQYF	TGTGCCAGCAGCTTAATAGCCGGAAACGAGCAGTACTTC
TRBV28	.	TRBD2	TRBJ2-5	CASSLRRERQETQYF	TGTGCCAGCAGTTTACGGCGGGAGAGACAAGAGACCCAGTACTTC
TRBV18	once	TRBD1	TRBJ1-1	CASSPDRGITEAFF	TGTGCCAGCTCACCTGACAGGGGGATCACTGAAGCTTTCTTT
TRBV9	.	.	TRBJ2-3	CASSVEDYSYTQYF	TGTGCCAGCAGCGTAGAAGACTACTCTTATACGCAGTATTTT
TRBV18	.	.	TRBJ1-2	CASSPESGRGYGYTF	TGTGCCAGCTCACCGGAGAGCGGGAGAGGGTATGGCTACACCTTC
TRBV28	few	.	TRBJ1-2	CASVRGSVGYTF	TGTGCCAGTGTCAGGGGATCGGTTGGCTACACCTTC
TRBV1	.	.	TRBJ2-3	CTSSQDGGRNSDTQYF	TGCACCAGCAGCCAAGACGGCGGGAGGAACTCAGATACGCAGTATTTT
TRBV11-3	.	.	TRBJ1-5	CASSPNPTGNNQPQHF	TGTGCCAGCAGCCCGAACCCAACAGGGAACAATCAGCCCCAGCATTTT